Listed below are T cell receptor beta chains from one sample, sequenced in a study of blood T cell repertoires in COVID-19. Clones were read by immunoSEQ multiplex PCR, and TCRdb kept only the in-frame ones, dropping some. The sample has over 110,000 clones, approximately 90% seen once. Sequencing input: peripheral blood. The origin of the receptors is a human donor in a cohort sampled during active COVID-19. Both conserved end residues are part of each CDR3. Size is stated for part of the rows, as once, few or many counts, or as a class when the clone is expanded.

clone_size v_call cdr3_aa
NA TRBV7-3 CASSPGTSGYTDTQYF
once TRBV4-3 CASSQERGGSYNSPLHF
NA TRBV25-1 CASSRTGLEAFF
once TRBV6-2/TRBV6-3 CASSHGLNYGYTF
NA TRBV9 CASSVVAGGGEQYF
NA TRBV30 CAWRWTSGVQFF
NA TRBV5-1 CASSLGGLSNEQFF
NA TRBV5-1 CASSLGRGLATGELFF
NA TRBV14 CASSQAYGTFGNTIYF
NA TRBV12-3/TRBV12-4 CASTRQGPTEAFF
NA TRBV6-1 CASSEEGGSSYNSPLHF
few TRBV19 CASSTYRGNNQPQHF
NA TRBV11-2 CASSLIGSQETQYF
NA TRBV6-5 CASRQSTDTQYF
NA TRBV9 CASSVMGQGVAFF
NA TRBV7-8 CASSFGGFNEQFF
NA TRBV5-1 CASSHRGPQGNIQYF
NA TRBV5-8 CASSIDHRGTEAFF
NA TRBV6-5 CASSRRLAGKNIQYF
NA TRBV5-1 CASSLGDSSTQPQHF
NA TRBV21-1 CASSPTLDRTEAFF
NA TRBV3-1/TRBV3-2 CASSQDGGGANEQFF
NA TRBV19 CASSATGTGYTF
few TRBV5-1 CASRLQVSETEAFF
NA TRBV7-2 CASSLDRGRTYEQYF
NA TRBV18 CASSATGVPGNTIYF
NA TRBV10-3 CAISARNTEAFF
NA TRBV4-3 CASSQDFRDTFSGNTIYF
NA TRBV9 CASSAVPTGELFF
NA TRBV6-1 CASSEGRQGNQPQHF
NA TRBV15 CATSRGQGYTEAFF
NA TRBV6-5 CASRRRNTIYF
NA TRBV6-1 CASSDGFKGGSPLHF
once TRBV19 CASSRGRGQGQPQHF
NA TRBV18 CASEGQKETQYF
NA TRBV14 CASSQVSSGGMKGANVLTF
NA TRBV14 CASSRLTGANRDGYTF
once TRBV27 CASGDRYTGELFF
NA TRBV7-9 CASSSYTGELFF
NA TRBV2 CASVPRQGFHEQYF